A single sample gave rise to the 29 T cell receptor beta chains below, sequenced in a study of T-cell memory formation after mild COVID-19. TCRdb fed the 5' RACE reads into MiXCR, producing one record per CDR3 protein. There are around 60,000 distinct CDR3 sequences in the sample; 8% to 10% occur only once, and 1.2% lies in the top ten. The sequenced material came from PBMCs or a T cell subset sorted from them (not recorded which). All receptors come from a man between 18 and 35 years old who had mild COVID-19 (a few samples of this study predate the infection). Cell type and time point are not known.

The gene calls are TRBV4-2 and TRBJ1-5; D may be TRBD1 (6 bases). The CDR3 spans 15 residues. V was cut by 1 base and J by 2 bases, with 9 bases left in between. Germline V gene sequence: CDR1 LGHNA, CDR2 YNFKEQ. The CDR3 loop is CASSQVQGRNQPQHF. CDR3 nucleotides: TGTGCCAGCAGCCAAGTACAGGGCCGCAATCAGCCCCAGCATTTT.

The chain carries TRBV14 and TRBJ2-7; D may correspond to TRBD1 or TRBD2 (5 bases each). The CDR3 totals 15 residues. Germline lookup yields CDR1 SGHDN and CDR2 FVKESK. V gave up 0 bases and J gave up 2 bases, with 11 bases separating them. CDR3 bases: TGTGCCAGCAGCCAAGATCCGGGGCATACCTACGAGCAGTACTTC. The encoded protein is CASSQDPGHTYEQYF.

This clonotype appeared a few times. The genes are TRBV5-1 and TRBJ2-3; 7 bases match TRBD2. From germline, CDR1 is SGHRS and CDR2 YFSETQ. This CDR3 spans 15 amino acids. Trimming at V came to 6 bases and at J to 0 bases, leaving 7 bases not matched to a gene. This CDR3 is CASNLGGTSTDTQYF. As DNA, the CDR3 is TGCGCCAGCAACCTGGGGGGGACTAGCACAGATACGCAGTATTTT.

This clonotype was found a few times. This chain joins TRBV18 and TRBJ1-5; 10 bases line up with TRBD1. V shed 2 bases and J 4 bases; nucleotides not matched to a gene: 2. The CDR3 length is 15 residues. Germline CDR1 KGHSH, CDR2 LQKENI. In nucleotides, the CDR3 is TGTGCCAGCTCACCAAAGGGACAGGGGAATCAGCCCCAGCATTTT. The encoded protein is CASSPKGQGNQPQHF.

In this sample, this clonotype turned up once. The CDR3 reads CASSLGRGAQAKNIQYF. CDR3 DNA sequence: TGTGCCAGCAGCTTAGGTCGGGGGGCCCAGGCCAAAAACATTCAGTACTTC. The chain recombines TRBV7-2 with TRBJ2-4, with D possibly TRBD2 on 7 matching bases. Trimming cost V 1 base and J 1 base, with 14 bases left between them. The CDR3 length is 17 residues. Germline V gene sequence: CDR1 SGHTA, CDR2 FQGNSA.

This clonotype has a count of ten or more. V and J are TRBV5-1 and TRBJ2-2; D remains ambiguous. Trimming stripped 5 bases from V and 5 bases from J, with 10 bases between. Germline-derived CDR1 and CDR2 are SGHRS and YFSETQ. CDR3 length equals 13 residues. The CDR3 coding sequence is TGCGCCAGCAGGCCTATAGGGACCGGGGAGCTGTTTTTT. It yields the protein CASRPIGTGELFF.

The chain recombines TRBV28 with TRBJ2-4, with D hard to call. The CDR3 sequence is 13 residues long. Between the trimmed V and J ends, which lost 8 bases and 3 bases, there was a span of 11 bases. Germline CDR1 MDHEN, CDR2 SYDVKM. The CDR3 protein is CASLSRRKNIQYF. CDR3 sequence (DNA): TGTGCCAGCCTATCACGCCGCAAAAACATTCAGTACTTC. The complete variable domain, with remaining parts taken from reference TRBV28 and TRBJ2-4, reads DVKVTQSSRYLVKRTGEKVFLECVQDMDHENMFWYRQDPGLGLRLIYFSYDVKMKEKGDIPEGYSVSREKKERFSLILESASTNQTSMYLCASLSRRKNIQYFGAGTRLSVL.

This clonotype appeared many times. The chain uses TRBV4-3 and TRBJ2-3; D is possibly TRBD1 or TRBD2 (5 bases each). Germline CDR1 LGHNA, CDR2 YSLEER. V gave up 0 bases and J gave up 6 bases, with 22 bases separating them. This CDR3 contains 18 residues. The CDR3 sequence: CASSQDARALSGADTQYF. In nucleotides, the CDR3 is TGCGCCAGCAGCCAAGATGCCCGCGCCCTATCCGGGGCGGATACGCAGTATTTT.

This clonotype was observed many times. The chain carries TRBV12-3 or TRBV12-4 and TRBJ2-7, with TRBD1 as a possible D gene (5 bases). The CDR3 loop spans 14 amino acids. The V end lost 2 bases, the J end lost 7 bases, and 15 bases lay between the germline ends. CDR3 nucleotides: TGTGCCAGCAGTTTACAAGGGCAGCAGGGAGAGCAGTACTTC. Its protein product is CASSLQGQQGEQYF.

The sample holds many counts of this clonotype. This chain uses TRBV7-2 with TRBJ1-1; D not resolved. The V end lost 3 bases, the J end lost 11 bases, and 16 bases lay between the germline ends. There are 13 residues in the CDR3. CDR1 SGHTA and CDR2 FQGNSA come from the germline V gene. Here the CDR3 reads CASSLLGRVTAFF. The CDR3 DNA reads TGTGCCAGCAGCTTGTTGGGGAGAGTTACTGCTTTCTTT. Based on the CDR3 plus reference TRBV7-2 and TRBJ1-1, the full variable domain is GAGVSQSPSNKVTEKGKDVELRCDPISGHTALYWYRQSLGQGLEFLIYFQGNSAPDKSGLPSDRFSAERTGGSVSTLTIQRTQQEDSAVYLCASSLLGRVTAFFGQGTRLTVV.

This chain joins TRBV20-1 and TRBJ2-3; possibly TRBD1 or TRBD2 for D (5 bases each). Per the germline V gene, CDR1 is DFQATT and CDR2 is SNEGSKA (reference sequence). V gave up 3 bases and J gave up 3 bases, with 10 bases separating them. The CDR3 consists of 13 residues. For the CDR3, the DNA is TGCAGTGCTAGGTTGGGGGTTACAGATACGCAGTATTTT. Amino acids: CSARLGVTDTQYF.

This clonotype appeared many times. CDR3 sequence: CASSLTPGQGARDTQYF. The DNA for the CDR3 is TGTGCCAGCAGTTTAACCCCGGGACAGGGGGCGCGAGATACGCAGTATTTT. The chain combines TRBV27 with TRBJ2-3, with 12 bases identical to TRBD1. There are 17 residues in the CDR3. The germline gives CDR1 MNHEY, CDR2 SMNVEV (reference sequence). The trim removed 2 bases at V and 5 bases at J, leaving 8 bases unmatched.

The chain has TRBV12-3 or TRBV12-4 and TRBJ1-6; tentative D call: TRBD1 (6 bases). This CDR3 has 14 amino acids. Trimming shortened V by 2 bases and J by 6 bases, and 8 bases separated the two germline ends. As DNA, the CDR3 is TGTGCCAGCAGTTTACAGGGGCTTAATTCACCCCTCCACTTT. Encoded protein: CASSLQGLNSPLHF.

This clonotype was counted only a few times. This chain uses TRBV12-5 with TRBJ2-5, with 7 bases matching TRBD2. The CDR3 contains 17 residues. Germline assignment: CDR1 LGHNT and CDR2 FRNRAP. The V and J ends lost 6 bases and 1 base, in that order; junction bases with no gene match: 14. The CDR3 sequence: CASGPGTTGPFQETQYF. The CDR3 DNA reads TGTGCTAGTGGCCCCGGGACTACCGGGCCCTTCCAAGAGACCCAGTACTTC.

This clonotype has at least ten counts. The chain combines TRBV5-1 with TRBJ2-5; D may correspond to TRBD1 or TRBD2 (5 bases each). The germline V gene has CDR1 SGHRS and CDR2 YFSETQ. The CDR3 covers 14 residues. V lost 0 bases, J lost 3 bases, and 9 bases lay in between. The CDR3 DNA reads as TGCGCCAGCAGCTTGGCTGGGGGAAAAGAGACCCAGTACTTC. It yields the protein CASSLAGGKETQYF.

This clonotype was counted ten times or more. V and J are TRBV28 and TRBJ2-3; TRBD2 aligns across 8 bases. CDR1 and CDR2 from the germline V gene are MDHEN and SYDVKM. The CDR3 is 15 residues long. The V gene end was trimmed by 4 bases and the J gene end by 0 bases; junction bases not matched to a gene: 3. In nucleotides, the CDR3 is TGTGCCAGCAGTTCCCTAGCGGGTAGCACAGATACGCAGTATTTT. This gives the protein CASSSLAGSTDTQYF.

The table lists this clonotype with a few counts. V gene TRBV5-5 combines with J gene TRBJ1-4; D remains ambiguous. V lost 4 bases to trimming and J lost 8 bases, with 12 bases between them. Germline values: CDR1 SGHKS, CDR2 YYEKEE (reference sequence). The CDR3 runs 13 residues. CDR3 protein: CASSPGLTEKLFF. The CDR3 coding sequence is TGTGCCAGCAGCCCCGGACTGACAGAAAAACTGTTTTTT.

This clonotype was seen more than once but under ten times. This chain links TRBV6-6 with TRBJ1-4, with a tentative D call TRBD1 (5 bases). The V and J ends lost 8 bases and 13 bases respectively, with 23 bases between them. This CDR3 comprises 14 residues. Looked up from germline, CDR1 is MNHNY and CDR2 is SVGAGI (reference sequence). CDR3: CASLGPLVRRGLFF. CDR3 DNA sequence: TGTGCCAGCCTGGGACCGCTCGTAAGAAGAGGACTGTTTTTT.

The CDR3 is CASSPVGASGVETQYF. CDR3 DNA sequence: TGTGCCAGCAGCCCCGTGGGCGCTAGCGGGGTTGAGACCCAGTACTTC. V usage is TRBV7-6 and J usage is TRBJ2-5, with 9 bases identical to TRBD2. Germline lookup yields CDR1 SGHVS and CDR2 FNYEAQ. V trimming: 5 bases; J trimming: 5 bases; junction bases outside the gene matches: 12. This CDR3 contains 16 residues.

This chain joins TRBV18 and TRBJ2-1; D perhaps matches TRBD1 (6 bases). The CDR3 extends over 14 amino acids. V was clipped by 2 bases and J by 7 bases, with 12 bases between them. The germline V gene encodes CDR1 KGHSH and CDR2 LQKENI. For the CDR3, the DNA is TGTGCCAGCTCACCATTTGGACAGACAAATGAGCAGTTCTTC. Translating it yields CASSPFGQTNEQFF.

This clonotype came up a few times. The chain employs TRBV2 and TRBJ2-2, with 9 bases that match TRBD2. From germline, CDR1 is SNHLY and CDR2 FYNNEI. The CDR3 spans 16 residues. J gave up 7 bases and V 2 bases, and 8 bases lay outside the gene matches. The CDR3 here is CASSERGGGAGGELFF. The CDR3 DNA reads TGTGCCAGCAGTGAAAGAGGCGGGGGGGCCGGCGGGGAGCTGTTTTTT.

This clonotype was observed at least ten times. The chain has TRBV27 and TRBJ2-3; no definite D call. The V and J ends lost 6 bases and 1 base respectively, with 14 bases between them. This CDR3 contains 15 residues. In germline, CDR1 is MNHEY, CDR2 SMNVEV (reference sequence). The CDR3 here is CASSRIRQGTDTQYF. For the CDR3, the DNA is TGTGCCAGCAGCCGTATTAGGCAGGGCACAGATACGCAGTATTTT.

This clonotype has more than one count but fewer than ten. The rearrangement uses TRBV5-6 and TRBJ1-2, with TRBD1 as a possible D gene (5 bases). CDR3 size: 14 residues. Germline assignment: CDR1 SGHDT and CDR2 YYEEEE. Trimming removed 0 bases from V and 4 bases from J, with 10 bases in between. CDR3 loop: CASSLALQGYGYTF. In DNA form, the CDR3 reads TGTGCCAGCAGCTTGGCCCTTCAGGGCTATGGCTACACCTTC.

The sample holds many counts of this clonotype. The chain carries TRBV4-1 and TRBJ1-5, with 8 bases lining up with TRBD1. The CDR3 is 16 residues long. Per the germline V gene, CDR1 is MGHRA and CDR2 is YSYEKL. V gave up 4 bases and J gave up 6 bases; unmatched junction bases: 11. Here the CDR3 reads CASSRSLQGAGQPQHF. The CDR3 DNA follows: TGCGCCAGCAGCCGCTCATTGCAGGGGGCGGGTCAGCCCCAGCATTTT.

J is TRBJ2-2 and V is TRBV12-5; TRBD1 is a possible D gene (5 bases). The CDR3 covers 14 residues. The V end lost 0 bases, the J end lost 6 bases, and 8 bases lay between the germline ends. Germline V gene sequence: CDR1 LGHNT, CDR2 FRNRAP. This chain's CDR3 is CASGLVVGAGELFF. CDR3 DNA sequence: TGTGCTAGTGGTTTGGTCGTAGGGGCCGGGGAGCTGTTTTTT.

The V call is TRBV7-2, the J call TRBJ2-2; D ambiguous. V dropped 6 bases and J dropped 6 bases, with 14 bases sitting between them. The CDR3 is 14 amino acids. Per germline, CDR1 SGHTA and CDR2 FQGNSA. The CDR3 reads CASRYTADAGELFF. CDR3 DNA: TGTGCCAGCAGATACACCGCTGATGCCGGGGAGCTGTTTTTT.

This clonotype was counted between two and nine times. The chain combines TRBV20-1 with TRBJ1-5; no firm D call. Deletions cut 6 bases from V and 9 bases from J, with 15 bases between. This CDR3 has 12 amino acids. Germline V gene data show CDR1 as DFQATT and CDR2 as SNEGSKA (reference sequence). This chain's CDR3 is CSASGGGGPQHF. CDR3 sequence (DNA): TGCAGTGCCAGCGGAGGTGGAGGGCCCCAGCATTTT.

This clonotype appeared a few times. The V gene is TRBV5-6, the J gene TRBJ2-7; a weak D match, TRBD2 (6 bases). CDR1 is SGHDT, CDR2 YYEEEE, per germline. V gave up 5 bases and J gave up 0 bases, with 12 bases separating them. CDR3 length equals 14 residues. The DNA of the CDR3 is TGTGCCAGCAGTCTAGGGAGGCCCTCCTACGAGCAGTACGTC. Translated, it gives CASSLGRPSYEQYV.

Many counts were recorded for this clonotype. The V and J genes are TRBV7-3 and TRBJ2-1; 10 bases match TRBD2. V lost 2 bases, J lost 3 bases, and 13 bases stayed unmatched. Germline assignment: CDR1 SGHTA and CDR2 FQGTGA. This CDR3 is 19 amino acids long. CDR3 sequence: CASSLVTPRTSGDYNEQFF. The CDR3 DNA sequence: TGTGCCAGCAGCTTAGTAACGCCCAGGACTAGCGGCGACTACAATGAGCAGTTCTTC.